A selection of T cell receptor beta chains follows, all from one sample in a study of T cells in Graves' hyperthyroidism and ophthalmopathy. A single record per CDR3 protein comes from TCRdb applying MiXCR to the multiplex PCR reads. The table includes hundreds of thousands of distinct CDR3 sequences, more than 15% detected once. Material: blood. These receptors were obtained from a woman aged 18 to 35 with Graves' ophthalmopathy. Each CDR3 is given with its conserved first and last residue. Each record gives: V gene, J gene, CDR3 protein.

>TRBV12-3/TRBV12-4|TRBJ2-7
CASSLAEGADEQYF
>TRBV6-1|TRBJ2-1
CASSSTSGGLREQFF
>TRBV9|TRBJ1-1
CASSVADNTEAFF
>TRBV7-2|TRBJ2-3
CASSFRLAGTDTQYF
>TRBV6-2/TRBV6-3|TRBJ2-7
CASSSTGTNAYEQYF
>TRBV5-5|TRBJ2-5
CASSFTPGGETQYF
>TRBV20-1|TRBJ1-6
CSASPNSPLHF
>TRBV5-6|TRBJ2-5
CASSPQGGETQYF
>TRBV3-1|TRBJ1-2
CASSHGQPANYGYTF
>TRBV10-3|TRBJ1-3
CAISDRVSGNTIYF
>TRBV5-8|TRBJ1-2
CASSFMQGLGYTF
>TRBV5-6|TRBJ1-1
CASSPDRGENTEAFF
>TRBV5-1|TRBJ1-2
CATRQGSHYGYTF
>TRBV27|TRBJ1-1
CASSLSPGRTEAFF
>TRBV30|TRBJ2-7
CAWQTLGGSSYEQYF
>TRBV9|TRBJ2-5
CASSVSQAPRETQYF
>TRBV6-2/TRBV6-3|TRBJ2-3
CASSPDLDRATDTQYF
>TRBV4-3|TRBJ2-7
CASSQSLSGSYKQYF
>TRBV6-1|TRBJ1-2
CASISSQTVRANYGYTF
>TRBV11-2|TRBJ2-2
CASSFGLVGTGELFF
>TRBV6-1|TRBJ2-7
CASSVRDIYEQYF
>TRBV14|TRBJ2-3
CASSQDAGSDTQYF
>TRBV5-1|TRBJ2-6
CASSLFTWDPTGANVLTF
>TRBV6-2/TRBV6-3|TRBJ2-1
CASSYGLAGYNEQFF
>TRBV6-1|TRBJ2-3
CASSDWRGGTDTQYF
>TRBV7-3|TRBJ2-3
CASSPLGLAGGQGDTQYF
>TRBV20-1|TRBJ1-6
CSASRDRVEVSPLHF
>TRBV27|TRBJ1-6
CARPYLYNSPLHF
>TRBV19|TRBJ2-1
CASGPRLAGRYNEQFF
>TRBV28|TRBJ2-3
CASSLVQGTDTQYF
>TRBV9|TRBJ1-2
CASSVGVNYGYTF
>TRBV4-2|TRBJ2-7
CASSRVDPLRGTYEQYF
>TRBV19|TRBJ2-2
CALGGQANTGELFF
>TRBV12-3/TRBV12-4|TRBJ1-1
CASSQTGAKTGAFF
>TRBV10-1|TRBJ1-1
CASKGDINTEAFF
>TRBV6-1|TRBJ1-2
CASSIGHRYGYTF
>TRBV28|TRBJ1-2
CATAAARDWHGYTF
>TRBV5-1|TRBJ2-7
CASSLGLRGYEQYF
>TRBV2|TRBJ2-1
CASSKLGGGGSYNEQFF
>TRBV12-3/TRBV12-4|TRBJ1-5
CASSFLNTGQFEQPQHF
>TRBV6-2/TRBV6-3|TRBJ2-1
CASISGVEDEQFF
>TRBV24-1|TRBJ2-1
CATSDRWGDRMSSYNEQFF
>TRBV18|TRBJ2-5
CASSPPDWETQYF
>TRBV14|TRBJ1-2
CASSQTTTEAGFFYGYTF
>TRBV19|TRBJ2-6
CASSIDSGTGANVLTF
>TRBV11-2|TRBJ1-1
CASSFVAGRGNTEAFF
>TRBV5-1|TRBJ2-7
CASSGTTGGGNEQYF
>TRBV5-6|TRBJ2-7
CASSRRGVDEQYF
>TRBV19|TRBJ1-2
CATQTGGAGGYTF
>TRBV28|TRBJ2-1
CASSLPGVNEQFF
>TRBV3-1|TRBJ2-3
CASSPGADTQYF
>TRBV29-1|TRBJ1-2
CTERTGVDGYTF
>TRBV3-1|TRBJ2-3
CASSQVSTDTQYF